Sequencing of this T cell receptor (beta chain) was carried out in a study of blood T cell repertoires in COVID-19. Across the study: COVID-19 samples collected from the United States, Italy and Spain covered acute and convalescent phases. From T cells, B-cell-depleted T cells, or PBMCs came the material, which was cDNA or gDNA.

The table came from immunoSEQ multiplex PCR; TCRdb's copy has only in-frame clones and leaves some out. The sample holds fewer than 70,000 clones, approximately 89% seen once. This CDR3 spans 16 amino acids. Losses at the gene ends were 5 bases for V and 4 bases for J; bases not matched to a gene: 9. Germline V CDR1 and CDR2: SGHVS, FQNEAQ. The sample comprised peripheral blood. The TCR sequence derives from a man aged 50-59 years with active COVID-19. V is TRBV7-8 and J is TRBJ2-3; TRBD2 agrees at 10 bases. The CDR3 sequence is CASSAKAGGRADTQYF. The CDR3 DNA is TGTGCCAGCAGCGCCAAAGCGGGGGGGCGCGCAGATACGCAGTATTTT. The full variable domain, with the rest looked up from reference TRBV7-8 and TRBJ2-3, is GAGVSQSPRYKVAKRGQDVALRCDPISGHVSLFWYQQALGQGPEFLTYFQNEAQLDKSGLPSDRFFAERPEGSVSTLKIQRTQQEDSAVYLCASSAKAGGRADTQYFGPGTRLTVL.